The TCR beta chain under discussion was sequenced for a study of cytomegalovirus exposure and HLA in healthy donors. Each donor was nominally healthy when sampled (though unrecorded immune exposures were likely). Germline assignment: CDR1 SGHKS and CDR2 YYEKEE (reference sequence). The CDR3 runs to 15 residues. J was trimmed by 3 bases and V by 3 bases; bases with no gene match: 6. Researchers ran the PCR with 60 Vbeta and 13 Jbeta primers. Clones were sequenced by immunoSEQ multiplex PCR, and TCRdb holds only the in-frame ones, with some missing. Seen here are about 190,000 clones, about four fifths observed once, and the top ten hold roughly 3.6%.

The sequence was obtained from a man between 35 and 55 years old in good health and CMV-seropositive. The chain recombines TRBV5-5 with TRBJ2-1; 7 positions agree with TRBD2. The sample consisted of PBMCs. CDR3 amino acids: CASSYRLASYNEQFF. CDR3 coding DNA: TGTGCCAGCAGCTACCGACTAGCAAGCTACAATGAGCAGTTCTTC.